This T cell receptor (beta chain) was obtained from a study of early T cells in non-severe SARS-CoV-2 infection. About the study: Unsorted whole blood bulk RNA was sequenced, with unpaired chains.

A note on this clonotype: Its antigen is as yet unknown.

Individual cDNA molecules received unique molecular identifiers during library preparation. One entry per CDR3 protein, called by TCRdb with MiXCR from the 5' RACE reads. Of roughly 63,000 distinct CDR3 sequences detected, around 11% appear once; the ten largest clones hold roughly 1.2%. Study-level points and caveats: Private and CD4 specificities were missed by VDJdb matching, which favored anti-spike CD8 responses.

The material sequenced was whole blood, taken at baseline. This sequence originates from an adult who was a healthcare worker with PCR-confirmed SARS-CoV-2 infection or an uninfected control (not recorded which). The donor label of this sample is uncertain.

The CDR3 DNA sequence: TGTGCCAGCAGCTTAGGGACAAAAGAAAAACTGTTTTTT. The encoded protein is CASSLGTKEKLFF. The rearrangement uses TRBV7-2 and TRBJ1-4; possibly TRBD1 for D (5 bases). The CDR3 covers 13 residues. V lost 1 base, J lost 8 bases, and 8 bases lay in between. The germline V gene encodes CDR1 SGHTA and CDR2 FQGNSA.